The sequence of this T cell receptor beta chain was determined in a study of cytomegalovirus exposure and HLA in healthy donors. Overall study: Of over 350 genotyped donors, 81% grouped in the Caucasian-associated ancestry cluster.

V lost 1 base and J lost 6, with 11 bases in between. Germline assignment: CDR1 SGHRS and CDR2 YFSETQ. The length of the CDR3 is 13 residues. Worth noting for this clone: Its specificity is not known.

Points from the study as a whole: As a later analysis showed, a missense DCLRE1C variant was linked to trimming of TCR beta V- and J-genes. Generally TCR sequences proved uncommon, though certain public TCRs appeared in numerous donors.

The PCR ran on 60 Vbeta and 13 Jbeta primers. TCRdb's table, derived via immunoSEQ multiplex PCR, lists solely in-frame clones and lacks some. The table lists some 120,000 clones, 80% of them singletons, with just over 1% in the top ten. Sequenced material: PBMCs. This rearrangement joins TRBV5-1 to TRBJ2-7; tentatively, D is TRBD2 (5 bases). This receptor was obtained from a human donor in good health. The CDR3 spells CASSLTRPGEQYF. The CDR3 DNA follows: TGCGCCAGCAGCTTGACTAGACCGGGCGAGCAGTACTTC.